Sequencing of this T cell receptor (beta chain) was carried out in a study of blood T cells in healthy people across ages. This clonotype was found many times. The J segment lost 4 bases and the V segment lost 7 bases, leaving 8 bases of the junction unmatched. The CDR3 contains 13 residues. From germline, CDR1 is SQVTM and CDR2 ANQGSEA. A J-beta primer mix and a sample-barcoded 5' primer were used in a second PCR of about 6 to 12 cycles. Using its own MiXCR run on the 5' RACE reads, TCRdb lists one record per CDR3 protein. The sample has 630,000 or so distinct CDR3 sequences, less than 35% seen once; the top ten hold 15% to 19%.

V is TRBV29-1 and J is TRBJ1-2, with 8 bases that match TRBD1. Input material: blood. This TCR was sampled from a woman of 80 years or more in good health. CDR3 protein: CSAVTGAPYGYTF. DNA for the CDR3: TGCAGCGCTGTGACAGGGGCTCCCTATGGCTACACCTTC.